Listed here are 9 T cell receptor beta chains from one sample, sequenced in a study of cytomegalovirus exposure and HLA in healthy donors. PCR amplification relied on 60 Vbeta primers (plus 13 Jbeta primers). Sequencing was performed with immunoSEQ multiplex PCR; in TCRdb, only in-frame clones are kept and a portion is missing. The data contain around 88,000 clones, roughly 73% of them seen just once; the ten biggest clones take up about 7%. The material sequenced was PBMCs. Receptor source: a man in his fifties in good health and CMV-seropositive.

This clone was detected only once. This chain uses TRBV18 with TRBJ1-6; 9 bases fit TRBD1. Germline V gene data show CDR1 as KGHSH and CDR2 as LQKENI. The V gene end was trimmed by 2 bases and the J gene end by 10 bases; junction bases not matched to a gene: 6. The CDR3 is 15 amino acids. The CDR3 nucleotides read TGTGCCAGCTCACCAGACGGACAGGGGTACTCACCCCTCCACTTT. This encodes CASSPDGQGYSPLHF. Supplemented by reference TRBV18 and TRBJ1-6, the full variable domain reads NAGVMQNPRHLVRRRGQEARLRCSPMKGHSHVYWYRQLPEEGLKFMVYLQKENIIDESGMPKERFSAEFPKEGPSILRIQQVVRGDSAAYFCASSPDGQGYSPLHFGNGTRLTVT.

The J gene is TRBJ2-7, the V gene TRBV5-1; TRBD1 might be the D (6 bases). Germline assignment: CDR1 SGHRS and CDR2 YFSETQ. The CDR3 runs to 13 residues. Deletions cut 7 bases from V and 2 bases from J, with 13 bases between. The CDR3 loop reads CASGPGDPYEQYF. For the CDR3, the DNA is TGCGCCAGCGGACCAGGGGACCCCTACGAGCAGTACTTC.

The gene calls are TRBV19 and TRBJ2-3; tentatively, D is TRBD1 (6 bases). Germline loops: CDR1 LNHDA, CDR2 SQIVND (reference sequence). V shed 4 bases and J shed 2 bases, with 13 bases lying between them. The CDR3 extends over 15 amino acids. CDR3 bases: TGTGCCAGTAGTAAACCGGGACAACCCACAGATACGCAGTATTTT. The encoded protein is CASSKPGQPTDTQYF. Full variable domain (missing parts from reference TRBV19 and TRBJ2-3): DGGITQSPKYLFRKEGQNVTLSCEQNLNHDAMYWYRQDPGQGLRLIYYSQIVNDFQKGDIAEGYSVSREKKESFPLTVTSAQKNPTAFYLCASSKPGQPTDTQYFGPGTRLTVL.

J is TRBJ1-2 and V is TRBV5-5; TRBD1 aligns across 7 bases. J lost 5 bases, V lost 7 bases, and 8 bases had no gene match. Per germline, CDR1 SGHKS and CDR2 YYEKEE (reference sequence). This CDR3 has 13 amino acids. This chain's CDR3 is CASDPGGKYGYTF. DNA for the CDR3: TGTGCCAGCGACCCAGGGGGGAAGTATGGCTACACCTTC.

The chain is built from TRBV7-9 and TRBJ2-7; D perhaps matches TRBD2 (5 bases). Trimming removed 1 base at V and 3 bases at J, with 13 bases between. CDR1 and CDR2 from the germline V gene are SEHNR and FQNEAQ (reference sequence). This CDR3 has 15 amino acids. The CDR3 DNA follows: TGTGCCAGCAGCTTAGGGTCACTAGACATCTACGAGCAGTACTTC. This gives the protein CASSLGSLDIYEQYF.

V is TRBV9 and J is TRBJ1-1, with a possible D match to TRBD1 (6 bases). The V gene lost 3 bases and the J gene lost 1 base, with 13 bases spanning the gap. This CDR3 is 15 amino acids long. Germline assignment: CDR1 SGDLS and CDR2 YYNGEE. The CDR3 DNA reads as TGTGCCAGCAGCGGGGGGACAACCTCGAACACTGAAGCTTTCTTT. Translated: CASSGGTTSNTEAFF. Full variable domain (outside the CDR3, taken from reference TRBV9 and TRBJ1-1): DSGVTQTPKHLITATGQRVTLRCSPRSGDLSVYWYQQSLDQGLQFLIQYYNGEERAKGNILERFSAQQFPDLHSELNLSSLELGDSALYFCASSGGTTSNTEAFFGQGTRLTVV.

V gene TRBV9 combines with J gene TRBJ1-4; D is undetermined. Germline values: CDR1 SGDLS, CDR2 YYNGEE. Trimming cost V 0 bases and J 6 bases, with 12 bases left between them. The CDR3 length is 15 residues. The CDR3 DNA reads TGTGCCAGCAGCGTAGATCCAGGTCTTGATGAAAAACTGTTTTTT. This sequence encodes CASSVDPGLDEKLFF.

The chain couples TRBV4-3 to TRBJ1-4; D not certain. There are 15 residues in the CDR3. Trimming pared 0 bases from V and 7 bases from J, leaving 12 bases between. Germline assignment: CDR1 LGHNA and CDR2 YSLEER. The CDR3 sequence is CASSQEGRGSEKLFF. DNA for the CDR3: TGCGCCAGCAGCCAAGAGGGTAGAGGGAGTGAAAAACTGTTTTTT.

This clone appeared a few times. The chain is built from TRBV30 and TRBJ2-7; D remains ambiguous. This CDR3 spans 12 amino acids. V was pared by 2 bases and J by 3 bases, with 8 bases between. Germline loops: CDR1 GTSNPN, CDR2 SVGIG (reference sequence). CDR3 protein: CAWSLGRYEQYF. Here the CDR3 DNA reads TGTGCCTGGAGTCTGGGCCGCTACGAGCAGTACTTC. Full variable domain (remainder filled in from reference TRBV30 and TRBJ2-7): SQTIHQWPATLVQPVGSPLSLECTVEGTSNPNLYWYRQAAGRGLQLLFYSVGIGQISSEVPQNLSASRPQDRQFILSSKKLLLSDSGFYLCAWSLGRYEQYFGPGTRLTVT.